This entry lists 14 T cell receptor beta chains sequenced from one sample in a study of T cells in Graves' hyperthyroidism and ophthalmopathy. Template material for amplifying TCR beta CDR3 regions consisted of RNA transcripts. First-round RT-PCR with HTBI primers amplified the TCR CDR3 region. TCRdb re-called the multiplex PCR reads through MiXCR, storing one row per CDR3 protein. There are a few hundred thousand distinct CDR3 sequences in the sample; about a sixth occur only once, and around 6.6% lies in the top ten. Sequences were obtained from blood. The receptors derive from a woman aged 25 to 45 with Graves' hyperthyroidism.

The V call is TRBV28, the J call TRBJ2-7, with TRBD2 identical over 8 bases. CDR3 length: 15 residues. J lost 2 bases, V lost 3 bases, and 6 bases had no gene match. Per germline, CDR1 MDHEN and CDR2 SYDVKM. The CDR3 loop reads CASSFGGGGTYEQYF. In DNA, the CDR3 is TGTGCCAGCAGTTTCGGGGGGGGGGGGACCTACGAGCAGTACTTC.

A word on this clonotype: This could be a read error, since a much larger clone is one nucleotide away. Without the conserved terminal phenylalanine or tryptophan, this CDR3 likely stems from a read error. The chain uses TRBV27 and TRBJ1-2; D perhaps matches TRBD1 (6 bases). The CDR3 sequence is 13 residues long. Trimming pared 7 bases from V and 1 base from J, leaving 10 bases between. Germline loops: CDR1 MNHEY, CDR2 SMNVEV (reference sequence). The CDR3 protein is CASTDRINYGYTL. The CDR3 region has the DNA TGTGCCAGCACGGACAGAATTAACTATGGCTACACCCTC.

Only a few counts were recorded for this clonotype. This chain links TRBV6-5 with TRBJ2-3; 8 positions agree with TRBD2. This CDR3 comprises 15 residues. The V segment lost 7 bases and the J segment 2 bases; nucleotides outside the gene matches: 8. Germline V gene lookup returns CDR1 MNHEY and CDR2 SVGAGI. The CDR3 sequence is CASTEGGRTTDTQYF. As DNA, the CDR3 is TGTGCCAGCACGGAGGGCGGGAGGACCACAGATACGCAGTATTTT.

The chain joins TRBV7-9 to TRBJ2-1; D might be TRBD2 (6 bases). The CDR3 spans 14 residues. The germline CDR1 and CDR2 sequences are SEHNR and FQNEAQ (reference sequence). Trimming removed 5 bases at V and 4 bases at J, with 12 bases between. CDR3 sequence reads: CASSPPGLYNEQFF. The CDR3 DNA reads as TGTGCCAGCAGCCCACCGGGACTGTACAATGAGCAGTTCTTC. Combining the CDR3 with reference TRBV7-9 and TRBJ2-1 gives the whole variable domain DTGVSQNPRHKITKRGQNVTFRCDPISEHNRLYWYRQTLGQGPEFLTYFQNEAQLEKSRLLSDRFSAERPKGSFSTLEIQRTEQGDSAMYLCASSPPGLYNEQFFGPGTRLTVL.

The rearrangement links TRBV6-1 to TRBJ2-5; 12 nucleotides agree with TRBD2. CDR1 is MNHNS and CDR2 is SASEGT in the germline V gene. After removal of 9 bases from V and 5 bases from J, the junction contained 16 bases not matched to a gene. The CDR3 is made up of 17 amino acids. CDR3 in amino acids: CASCLNLLAGGTETQYF. CDR3 DNA sequence: TGTGCCAGTTGCCTAAACCTCCTAGCGGGAGGGACGGAGACCCAGTACTTC.

This clonotype showed up just a few times. This chain joins TRBV19 and TRBJ1-6, with 10 nucleotides matching TRBD1. The length of the CDR3 is 16 residues. Germline-derived CDR1 and CDR2 are LNHDA and SQIVND (reference sequence). V trimming: 7 bases; J trimming: 10 bases; junction bases outside the gene matches: 13. CDR3 residues: CASTFLRDRGNSPLHF. CDR3 nucleotides: TGTGCCAGTACTTTCCTTCGGGACAGGGGCAACTCACCCCTCCACTTT.

This clonotype occurred a few times. This CDR3 reads CASSLDVSSGNTIYF. The DNA of the CDR3 is TGTGCCAGCAGCCTGGACGTTAGCTCTGGAAACACCATATATTTT. The chain recombines TRBV5-5 with TRBJ1-3; D is unresolved. The CDR3 sequence is 15 residues long. The germline gives CDR1 SGHKS, CDR2 YYEKEE (reference sequence). V was pared by 4 bases and J by 0 bases, with 11 bases between.

This clonotype was seen repeatedly, ten times or more. The chain has TRBV27 and TRBJ2-1; TRBD2 aligns across 14 bases. Unmatched junction bases numbered 7, after V lost 5 bases and J lost 10 bases. Germline V gives CDR1 MNHEY, CDR2 SMNVEV (reference sequence). The CDR3 has 15 residues. Here the CDR3 reads CASSPGLAGVREQFF. The DNA of the CDR3 is TGTGCCAGCAGTCCGGGACTAGCGGGAGTTAGGGAGCAGTTCTTC.

The table lists this clonotype with a few counts. This sequence joins TRBV7-9 and TRBJ2-1; D gene unclear. The V end was cut by 0 bases, the J end by 10 bases, with 10 bases between. The CDR3 is 13 amino acids. Germline V gene sequence: CDR1 SEHNR, CDR2 FQNEAQ (reference sequence). CDR3 coding DNA: TGTGCCAGCAGCTTAGCCTTGTGGGTGGAGCAGTTCTTC. It yields the protein CASSLALWVEQFF.

The CDR3 spells CSASELAGLSSYNEQFF. DNA of the CDR3: TGCAGTGCTAGTGAGCTAGCGGGATTAAGCTCCTACAATGAGCAGTTCTTC. This rearrangement joins TRBV20-1 to TRBJ2-1, with 9 bases matching TRBD2. Germline lookup yields CDR1 DFQATT and CDR2 SNEGSKA (reference sequence). The CDR3 is 17 residues long. J lost 0 bases, V lost 3 bases, and 9 bases had no gene match.

The chain recombines TRBV9 with TRBJ2-1, with unresolved D. CDR1 is SGDLS and CDR2 is YYNGEE in the germline V gene. V was trimmed by 0 bases and J by 4 bases, leaving 14 bases between them. This CDR3 contains 16 residues. CDR3 loop: CASSVVVSTPYNEQFF. DNA of the CDR3: TGTGCCAGCAGCGTAGTTGTTAGCACCCCTTACAATGAGCAGTTCTTC.

The V call is TRBV29-1, the J call TRBJ1-1, with D unclear. With 6 bases removed from V and 1 base from J, the gap between germline ends came to 3 bases. CDR3 length: 10 amino acids. Germline V gene lookup returns CDR1 SQVTM and CDR2 ANQGSEA. CDR3 loop: CSVANTEAFF. The CDR3 DNA reads as TGCAGCGTGGCGAACACTGAAGCTTTCTTT.

V and J are TRBV19 and TRBJ1-1, with D perhaps matching TRBD1 (6 bases). The CDR3 has 13 residues. V was clipped by 4 bases and J by 7 bases, with 13 bases between them. Germline V gene sequence: CDR1 LNHDA, CDR2 SQIVND (reference sequence). The CDR3 DNA is TGTGCCAGTAGTAAGATCGGGACAATTGAAGCTTTCTTT. Translated: CASSKIGTIEAFF.

J is TRBJ2-1 and V is TRBV9, with 13 bases aligning to TRBD2. The ends lost 4 bases at V and 7 bases at J; junction bases unmatched: 8. This CDR3 region has 16 residues. CDR1 and CDR2 (germline): SGDLS, YYNGEE. The CDR3 DNA reads as TGTGCCAGCAGCACACTAGCGGGAGGGCCTTTAAATGAGCAGTTCTTC. It translates to CASSTLAGGPLNEQFF.